This entry describes one T cell receptor beta chain. Library preparation (for TCRbeta) was performed with unique molecular identifiers. Each CDR3 protein is one row after TCRdb ran MiXCR on the PCR reads. The sample has about 610,000 distinct CDR3 sequences; roughly a tenth are singletons. This sample is part of a study of T-cell reconstitution after alpha-beta-depleted transplantation in children. From germline, CDR1 is SGHRS and CDR2 YFSETQ. The CDR3 runs to 16 residues. Trimming took off 4 bases at V and 4 bases at J, with 18 bases between the two ends. The receptor comes from a human donor who donated a stem cell graft to a child with acute myeloid leukemia. This sample comprised PBMCs from the stem cell graft donor, obtained from the stem cell graft. J is TRBJ1-3 and V is TRBV5-1; D perhaps matches TRBD1 (6 bases). Written as DNA, the CDR3 is TGCGCCAGCAGCGGGGGGCAGGGTCTTGAAGGAAACACCATATATTTT. Amino acid sequence: CASSGGQGLEGNTIYF.